This T cell receptor (beta chain) appears in the sequencing data of a study of neurological immune-mediated disorders. This CDR3 contains 13 residues. V shed 0 bases and J shed 4 bases, with 6 bases lying between them. Looked up from germline, CDR1 is ENHRY and CDR2 is SYGVKD. One entry per CDR3 protein, called by TCRdb with MiXCR from the 5' RACE reads. The sample includes about 46,000 distinct CDR3 sequences, 4% to 5.5% seen only once; the top ten take 5.7%. This clonotype has at least ten counts. This chain links TRBV10-3 with TRBJ2-5; the D gene is possibly TRBD1 (5 bases). The TCR originated in a woman aged 60-75 years with multiple sclerosis. Sequences were obtained from PBMCs. CDR3 DNA: TGTGCCATCAGTGAGTCCAGGGCAGAGACCCAGTACTTC. Translation gives CAISESRAETQYF.